The 5 T cell receptor beta chains below all came from one sample that was sequenced in a study of cytomegalovirus exposure and HLA in healthy donors. The PCR ran on 60 Vbeta and 13 Jbeta primers. Some clones are missing from TCRdb's copy, which holds only in-frame ones; the method was immunoSEQ multiplex PCR. Counted here are 100,000 to 150,000 clones, around three quarters occurring once; the ten biggest clones make up under 5%. Sequencing was carried out using PBMCs. These receptors all stem from a male donor in good health and CMV-seropositive.

The rearrangement uses TRBV7-2 and TRBJ2-7; TRBD1 matches 7 bases. From germline, CDR1 is SGHTA and CDR2 FQGNSA. V shed 4 bases, J shed 4 bases, and the junction held 7 bases outside the gene matches. The CDR3 totals 14 residues. CDR3 protein: CASSSGWDSYEQYF. CDR3 DNA sequence: TGTGCCAGCAGCTCAGGGTGGGACAGTTACGAGCAGTACTTC. Looking up the rest from reference TRBV7-2 and TRBJ2-7 gives the full variable domain: GAGVSQSPSNKVTEKGKDVELRCDPISGHTALYWYRQSLGQGLEFLIYFQGNSAPDKSGLPSDRFSAERTGGSVSTLTIQRTQQEDSAVYLCASSSGWDSYEQYFGPGTRLTVT.

This chain uses TRBV7-2 with TRBJ2-7; 12 bases map to TRBD2. The V gene end was trimmed by 4 bases and the J gene end by 5 bases; junction bases not matched to a gene: 3. CDR1 SGHTA and CDR2 FQGNSA come from the germline V gene. The length of the CDR3 is 14 residues. In DNA, the CDR3 is TGTGCCAGCAGCTACTGGACTAGCGGGGACGAGCAGTACTTC. This sequence encodes CASSYWTSGDEQYF.

The chain employs TRBV7-2 and TRBJ2-2; the match to TRBD2 covers 10 bases. The germline V gene has CDR1 SGHTA and CDR2 FQGNSA. The CDR3 extends over 17 amino acids. V gave up 6 bases and J gave up 2 bases; unmatched junction bases: 9. The CDR3 loop is CASRPLGLAVNTGELFF. The CDR3 bases are TGTGCCAGCAGGCCCCTTGGACTAGCGGTCAACACCGGGGAGCTGTTTTTT.

The V call is TRBV2, the J call TRBJ2-5, with 9 bases fitting TRBD2. J was trimmed by 4 bases and V by 7 bases; bases with no gene match: 10. The CDR3 has 15 amino acids. CDR1 is SNHLY and CDR2 is FYNNEI in the germline V gene. The DNA of the CDR3 is TGTGCCAGCACCCTGACCCTAGCGGGGCTAGAGACCCAGTACTTC. This encodes CASTLTLAGLETQYF.

The V and J genes are TRBV9 and TRBJ1-6; D is ambiguous. The CDR3 is made up of 12 amino acids. In germline, CDR1 is SGDLS, CDR2 YYNGEE. Trimming shortened V by 0 bases and J by 10 bases, and 5 bases separated the two germline ends. The CDR3 reads CASSVDTSPLHF. CDR3 bases: TGTGCCAGCAGCGTAGACACGTCACCCCTCCACTTT.